This T cell receptor (beta chain) was retrieved from a study of stem cell transplantation in POMP-related autoinflammatory disease. Study details: Defective thymoproteasomes were hypothesized to impair CD8+ T-cell positive selection. Before transplant, CD4+ T cells skewed naive and CD8+ proportions were low.

General study findings and limits: A trend toward lower repertoire diversity and greater clonality appeared in every analyzed T-cell subset of PRAID patients. Fewer unique TRB V-J gene pairings were identified in patients with PRAID.

PRAID featured immunodeficiency plus autoinflammation. Method: immunoSEQ multiplex PCR; TCRdb's copy keeps in-frame clones and lacks some. The table includes around 10,000 clones, 70% to 90% detected once. A note on this clone: The antigen is unknown.

Source: CD8+ T cells from PBMCs, taken before stem cell transplantation. The receptor was isolated from a human donor with POMP-related autoinflammation and immune dysregulation (PRAID).

Written as DNA, the CDR3 is TGTGCCAGCAGCGTAGGGTCGGGCACCGGGGAGCTGTTTTTT. Translating it yields CASSVGSGTGELFF. The gene calls are TRBV9 and TRBJ2-2; no clear D. Trimming pared 0 bases from V and 4 bases from J, leaving 7 bases between. The CDR3 runs 14 residues. Germline V gives CDR1 SGDLS, CDR2 YYNGEE.